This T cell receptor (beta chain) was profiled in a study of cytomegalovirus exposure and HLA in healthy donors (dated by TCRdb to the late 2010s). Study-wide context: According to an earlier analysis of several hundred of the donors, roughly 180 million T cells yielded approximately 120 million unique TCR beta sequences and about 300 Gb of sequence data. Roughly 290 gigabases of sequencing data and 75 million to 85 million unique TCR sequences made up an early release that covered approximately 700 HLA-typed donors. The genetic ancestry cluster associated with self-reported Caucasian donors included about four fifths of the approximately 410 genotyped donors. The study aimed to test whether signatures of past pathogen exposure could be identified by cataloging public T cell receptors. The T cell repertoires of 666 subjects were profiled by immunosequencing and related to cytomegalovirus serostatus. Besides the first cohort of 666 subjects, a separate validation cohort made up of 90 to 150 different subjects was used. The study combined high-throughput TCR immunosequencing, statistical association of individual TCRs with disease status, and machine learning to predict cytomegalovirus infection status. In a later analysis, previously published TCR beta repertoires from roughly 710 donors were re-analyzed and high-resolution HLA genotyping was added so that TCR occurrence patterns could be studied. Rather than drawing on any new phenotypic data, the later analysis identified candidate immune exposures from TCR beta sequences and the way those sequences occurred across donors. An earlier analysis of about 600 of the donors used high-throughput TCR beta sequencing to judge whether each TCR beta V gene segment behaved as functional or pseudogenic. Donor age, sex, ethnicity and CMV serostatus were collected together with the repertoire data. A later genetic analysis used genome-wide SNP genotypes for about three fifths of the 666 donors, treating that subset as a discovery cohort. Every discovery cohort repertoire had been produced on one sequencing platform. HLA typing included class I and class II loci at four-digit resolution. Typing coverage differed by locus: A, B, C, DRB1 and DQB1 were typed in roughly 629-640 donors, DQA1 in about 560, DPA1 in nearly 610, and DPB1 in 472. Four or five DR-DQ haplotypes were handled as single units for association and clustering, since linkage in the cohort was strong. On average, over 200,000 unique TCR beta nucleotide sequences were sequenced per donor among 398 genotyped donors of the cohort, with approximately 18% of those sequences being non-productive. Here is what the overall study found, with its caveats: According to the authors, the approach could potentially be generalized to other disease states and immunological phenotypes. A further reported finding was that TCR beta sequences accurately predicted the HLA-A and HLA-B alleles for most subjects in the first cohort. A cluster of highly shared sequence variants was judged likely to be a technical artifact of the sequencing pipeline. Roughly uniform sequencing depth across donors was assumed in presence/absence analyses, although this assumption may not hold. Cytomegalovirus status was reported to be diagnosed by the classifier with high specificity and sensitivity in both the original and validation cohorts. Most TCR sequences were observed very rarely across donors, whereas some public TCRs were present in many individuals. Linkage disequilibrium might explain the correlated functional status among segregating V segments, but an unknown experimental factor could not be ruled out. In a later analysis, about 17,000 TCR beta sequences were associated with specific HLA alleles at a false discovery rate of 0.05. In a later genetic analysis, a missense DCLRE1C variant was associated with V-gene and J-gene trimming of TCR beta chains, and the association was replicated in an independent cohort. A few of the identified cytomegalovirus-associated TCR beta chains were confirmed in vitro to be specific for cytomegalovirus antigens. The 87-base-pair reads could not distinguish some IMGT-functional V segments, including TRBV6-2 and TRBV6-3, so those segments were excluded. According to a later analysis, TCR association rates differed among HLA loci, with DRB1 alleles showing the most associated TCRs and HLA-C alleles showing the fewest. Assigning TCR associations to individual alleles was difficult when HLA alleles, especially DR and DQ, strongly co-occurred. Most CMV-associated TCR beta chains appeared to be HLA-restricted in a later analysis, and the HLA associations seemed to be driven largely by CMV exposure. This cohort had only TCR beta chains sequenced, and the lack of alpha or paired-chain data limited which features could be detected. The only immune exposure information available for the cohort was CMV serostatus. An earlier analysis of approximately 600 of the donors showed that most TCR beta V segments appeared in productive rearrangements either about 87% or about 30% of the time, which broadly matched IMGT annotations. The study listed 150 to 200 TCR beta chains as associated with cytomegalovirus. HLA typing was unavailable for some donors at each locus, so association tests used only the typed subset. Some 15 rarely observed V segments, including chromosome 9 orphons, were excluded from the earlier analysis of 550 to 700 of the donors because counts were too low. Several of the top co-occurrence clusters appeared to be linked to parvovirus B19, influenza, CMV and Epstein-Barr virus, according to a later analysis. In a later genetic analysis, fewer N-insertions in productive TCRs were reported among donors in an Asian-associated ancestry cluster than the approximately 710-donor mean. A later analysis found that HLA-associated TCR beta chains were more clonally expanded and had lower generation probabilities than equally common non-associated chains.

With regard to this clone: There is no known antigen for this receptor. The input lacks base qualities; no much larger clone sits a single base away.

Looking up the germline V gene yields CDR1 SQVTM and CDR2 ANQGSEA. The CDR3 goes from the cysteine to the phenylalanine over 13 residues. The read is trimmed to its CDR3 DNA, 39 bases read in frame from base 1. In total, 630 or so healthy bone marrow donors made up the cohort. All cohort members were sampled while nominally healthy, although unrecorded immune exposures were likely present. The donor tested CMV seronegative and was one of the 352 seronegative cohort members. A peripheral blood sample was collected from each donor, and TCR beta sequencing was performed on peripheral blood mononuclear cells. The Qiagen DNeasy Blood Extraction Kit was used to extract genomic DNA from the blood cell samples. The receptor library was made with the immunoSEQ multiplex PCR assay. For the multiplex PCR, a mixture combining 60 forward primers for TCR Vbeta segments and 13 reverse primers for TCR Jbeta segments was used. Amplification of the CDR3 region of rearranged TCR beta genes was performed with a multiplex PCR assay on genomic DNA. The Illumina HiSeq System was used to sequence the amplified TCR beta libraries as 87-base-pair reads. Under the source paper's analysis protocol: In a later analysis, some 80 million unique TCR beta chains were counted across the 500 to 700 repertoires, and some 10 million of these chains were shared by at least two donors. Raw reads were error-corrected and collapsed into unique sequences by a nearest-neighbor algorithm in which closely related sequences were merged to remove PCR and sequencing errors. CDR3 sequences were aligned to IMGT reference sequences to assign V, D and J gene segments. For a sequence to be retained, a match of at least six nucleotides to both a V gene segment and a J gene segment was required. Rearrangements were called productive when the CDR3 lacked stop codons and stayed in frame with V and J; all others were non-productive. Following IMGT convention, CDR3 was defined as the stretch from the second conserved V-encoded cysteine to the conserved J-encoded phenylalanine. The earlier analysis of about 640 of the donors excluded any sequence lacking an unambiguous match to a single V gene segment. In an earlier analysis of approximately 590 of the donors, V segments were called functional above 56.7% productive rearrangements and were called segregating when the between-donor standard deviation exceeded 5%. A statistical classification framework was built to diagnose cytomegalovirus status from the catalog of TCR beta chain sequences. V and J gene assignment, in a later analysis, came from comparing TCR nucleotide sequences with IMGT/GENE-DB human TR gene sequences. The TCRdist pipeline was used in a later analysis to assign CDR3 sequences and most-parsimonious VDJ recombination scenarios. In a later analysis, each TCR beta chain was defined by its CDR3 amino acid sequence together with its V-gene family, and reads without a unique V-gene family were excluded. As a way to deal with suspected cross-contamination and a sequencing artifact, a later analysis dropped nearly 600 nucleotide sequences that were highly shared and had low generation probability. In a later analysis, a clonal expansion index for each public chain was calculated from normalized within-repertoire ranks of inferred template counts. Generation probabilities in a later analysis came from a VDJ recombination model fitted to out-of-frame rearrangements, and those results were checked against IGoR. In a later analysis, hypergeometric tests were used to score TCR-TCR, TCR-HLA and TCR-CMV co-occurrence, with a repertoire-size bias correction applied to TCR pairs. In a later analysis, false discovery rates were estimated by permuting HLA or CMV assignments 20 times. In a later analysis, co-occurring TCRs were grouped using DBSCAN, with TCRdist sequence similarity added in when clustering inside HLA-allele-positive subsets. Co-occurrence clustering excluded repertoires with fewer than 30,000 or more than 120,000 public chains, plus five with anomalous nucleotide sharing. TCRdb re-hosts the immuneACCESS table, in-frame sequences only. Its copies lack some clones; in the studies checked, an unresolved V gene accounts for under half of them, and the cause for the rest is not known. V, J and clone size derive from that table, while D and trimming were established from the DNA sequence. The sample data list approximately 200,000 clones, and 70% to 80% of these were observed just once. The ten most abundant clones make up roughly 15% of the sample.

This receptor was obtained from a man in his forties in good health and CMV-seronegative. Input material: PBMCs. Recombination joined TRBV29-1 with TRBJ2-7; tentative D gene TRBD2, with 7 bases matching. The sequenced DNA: TGCACCGTACGAGGGGGGGCTGGCTACGAGCAGTACTTC. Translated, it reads CTVRGGAGYEQYF.